The clone carrying this T cell receptor beta chain was seen more than once but under ten times. Its antigen is unknown. The source of the sample is a study of post-analysis software for immune sequencing data. Study in general: Patients had relapsing-remitting, secondary progressive or progressive-relapsing multiple sclerosis; some lacked subtype.

Study-wide findings and caveats: The study found TRBV5-6, TRBV5-1 and TRBV20-1 among roughly 5 TRBV segments more frequent in patients than controls. Under F measure analysis, samples from one preparation batch co-clustered strongly.

The CDR3 totals 14 residues. V dropped 4 bases and J dropped 2 bases, with 11 bases sitting between them. From germline, CDR1 is ENHRY and CDR2 SYGVKD. Libraries were made from TCR beta cDNA, and they carried unique molecular identifiers. From around 1 to 10 million T cells, roughly 0.5 million cDNA molecules were obtained. TCRdb re-called the PCR reads through MiXCR, storing one row per CDR3 protein. The table includes 750,000 to 950,000 distinct CDR3 sequences, roughly half detected once. The chain employs TRBV10-3 and TRBJ1-1; tentatively, D is TRBD1 (5 bases). This TCR was recovered from a girl aged 10 to 17 with multiple sclerosis. Input material: blood. The CDR3 nucleotides are TGTGCCATCAGTGTCGGCAGGGTCAACACTGAAGCTTTCTTT. Its protein is CAISVGRVNTEAFF.